One and the same sample provided the 6 T cell receptor beta chains below, sequenced in a study of T cells after yellow fever vaccination. MiXCR, applied by TCRdb to the 5' RACE reads, yields one record per CDR3 protein. The profile shows 550,000 to 750,000 distinct CDR3 sequences, roughly 14% of them singletons. The sequences come from PBMCs, collected on the day of the yellow fever booster vaccination. These receptors all come from a man aged 25 to 40 who received the YFV17D yellow fever vaccine.

This clonotype has more than one count but fewer than ten. The CDR3 region is CASSPLDLSSYNEQFF. The CDR3, as DNA: TGTGCCAGCAGTCCCCTAGACCTAAGCTCCTACAATGAGCAGTTCTTC. V and J are TRBV28 and TRBJ2-1, with no clear D. The ends were cut back, 5 bases at V and 0 bases at J, with 14 bases in the middle. This CDR3 region has 16 residues. The germline CDR1 and CDR2 sequences are MDHEN and SYDVKM.

This chain links TRBV7-8 with TRBJ2-3; 9 bases match TRBD2. V lost 5 bases to trimming and J lost 5 bases; unmatched junction nucleotides: 8. Germline CDR1 is SGHVS and CDR2 is FQNEAQ. CDR3 size: 15 residues. DNA of the CDR3: TGTGCCAGCAGCGTTGTTAGCGGGAGTAAAGATACGCAGTATTTT. Amino acid sequence: CASSVVSGSKDTQYF.

The table lists this clonotype with a few counts. The chain links TRBV7-9 to TRBJ2-6, with a possible D match to TRBD2 (5 bases). V lost 5 bases and J 1 base, leaving 6 bases between the germline ends. Germline CDR1 is SEHNR and CDR2 is FQNEAQ (reference sequence). The CDR3 loop spans 14 amino acids. The DNA of the CDR3 is TGTGCCAGCAGCAGGGAGTCTGGGGCCAACGTCCTGACTTTC. It is translated as CASSRESGANVLTF.

V and J are TRBV2 and TRBJ2-7; 12 bases are shared with TRBD2. V was pared by 11 bases and J by 4 bases, with 12 bases of the junction left unmatched. Germline V gives CDR1 SNHLY, CDR2 FYNNEI. The CDR3 extends over 15 amino acids. The CDR3 coding sequence is TGTGCCGGCCGACTAGCGGGAGAGGGGGCGTACGAGCAGTACTTC. The encoded protein is CAGRLAGEGAYEQYF. Full variable domain (outside the CDR3, taken from reference TRBV2 and TRBJ2-7): EPEVTQTPSHQVTQMGQEVILRCVPISNHLYFYWYRQILGQKVEFLVSFYNNEISEKSEIFDDQFSVERPDGSNFTLKIRSTKLEDSAMYFCAGRLAGEGAYEQYFGPGTRLTVT.

The chain employs TRBV12-3 or TRBV12-4 and TRBJ2-5; no clear D gene. The CDR3 sequence is 14 residues long. Deletions cut 6 bases from V and 2 bases from J, with 13 bases between. The CDR3 loop is CASRSMMSQETQYF. The CDR3 DNA reads as TGTGCCAGCAGGTCGATGATGAGTCAAGAGACCCAGTACTTC.

This clonotype was detected only a few times. This chain uses TRBV12-3 or TRBV12-4 with TRBJ1-5; D unclear. V was trimmed by 2 bases and J by 4 bases, leaving 6 bases between them. The CDR3 spans 13 residues. The CDR3 sequence is CASSLIQNQPQHF. The CDR3 nucleotides are TGTGCCAGCAGTTTAATCCAAAATCAGCCCCAGCATTTT.